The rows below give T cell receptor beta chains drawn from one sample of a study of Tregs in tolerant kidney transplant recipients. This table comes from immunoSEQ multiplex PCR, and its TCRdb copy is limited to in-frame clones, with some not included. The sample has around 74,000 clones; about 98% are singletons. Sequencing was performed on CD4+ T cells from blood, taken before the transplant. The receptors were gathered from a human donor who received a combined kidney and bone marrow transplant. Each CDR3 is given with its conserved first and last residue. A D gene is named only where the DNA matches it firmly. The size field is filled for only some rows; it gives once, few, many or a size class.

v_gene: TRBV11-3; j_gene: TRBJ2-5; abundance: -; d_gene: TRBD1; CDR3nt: TGTGCCAGCAGCTTAGACAGGGGGCGGGGAGCGGAGACCCAGTACTTC; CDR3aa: CASSLDRGRGAETQYF
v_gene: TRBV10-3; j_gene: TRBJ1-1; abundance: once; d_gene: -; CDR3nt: TGTGCCATCGACGGCGGCTTGGACACTGAAGCTTTCTTT; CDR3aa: CAIDGGLDTEAFF
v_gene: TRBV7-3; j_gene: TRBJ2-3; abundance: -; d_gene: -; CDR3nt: TGTGCCAGCAGCCAAGGCCCAGGGGATACGCAGTATTTT; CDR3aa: CASSQGPGDTQYF
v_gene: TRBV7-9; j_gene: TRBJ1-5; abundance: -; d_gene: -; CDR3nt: TGTGCCAGCAGCTTAGTTGGTGGGAGGGGTTCTCAGCCCCAGCATTTT; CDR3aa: CASSLVGGRGSQPQHF
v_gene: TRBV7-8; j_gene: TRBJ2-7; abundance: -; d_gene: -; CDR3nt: TGTGCCAGCAGCCAGCGCTCAGGGGTGTACTACGAGCAGTACTTC; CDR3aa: CASSQRSGVYYEQYF
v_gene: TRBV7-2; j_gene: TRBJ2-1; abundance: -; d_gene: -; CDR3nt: TGTGCCAGCAGTATAGGGGGGGGGTCCTACAATGAGCAGTTCTTC; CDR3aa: CASSIGGGSYNEQFF
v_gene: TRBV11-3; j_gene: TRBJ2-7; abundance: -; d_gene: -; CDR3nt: TGTGCCAGCAGCTTAGGAGGGGGGGTCTCCTACGAGCAGTACTTC; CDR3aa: CASSLGGGVSYEQYF
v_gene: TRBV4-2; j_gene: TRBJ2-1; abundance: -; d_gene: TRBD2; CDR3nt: TGTGCCAGCAGCCACGAAGGGACTAGCGGGAGGGCCTATGAGCAGTTCTTC; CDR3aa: CASSHEGTSGRAYEQFF
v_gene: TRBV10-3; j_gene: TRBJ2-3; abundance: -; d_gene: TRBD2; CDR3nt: TGTGCCATCAGTGAGTCCATTAGCGGGACTAGCACAGATACGCAGTATTTT; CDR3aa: CAISESISGTSTDTQYF
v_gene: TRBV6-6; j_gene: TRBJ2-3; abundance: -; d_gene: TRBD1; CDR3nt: TGTGCCAGCAGACGAGACAGGGGCGCAGATACGCAGTATTTT; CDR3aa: CASRRDRGADTQYF
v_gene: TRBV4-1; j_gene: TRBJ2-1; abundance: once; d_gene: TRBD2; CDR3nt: TGCGCCAGCAGCCAAGCGGTAGCGGGGTTAACCTACAATGAGCAGTTCTTC; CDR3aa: CASSQAVAGLTYNEQFF
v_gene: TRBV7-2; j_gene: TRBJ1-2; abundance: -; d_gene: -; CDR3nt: TGTGCCAGCAGCTTAAGTGTCGGGGTCCCTCCTGGGGATGGCTACACCTTC; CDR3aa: CASSLSVGVPPGDGYTF
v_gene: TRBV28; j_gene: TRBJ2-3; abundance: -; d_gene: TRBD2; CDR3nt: TGTGCCAGCAGCACTAGCGGGGGCGGTGCAGATACGCAGTATTTT; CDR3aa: CASSTSGGGADTQYF
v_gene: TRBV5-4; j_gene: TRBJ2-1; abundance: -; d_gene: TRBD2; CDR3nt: TGTGCCAGCAGGGCTAGCGGGGGGAATGAGCAGTTCTTC; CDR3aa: CASRASGGNEQFF
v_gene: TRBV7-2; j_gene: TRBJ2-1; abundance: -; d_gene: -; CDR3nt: TGTGCCAGCAGCCCACAGATTTCCCACAATGAGCAGTTCTTC; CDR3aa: CASSPQISHNEQFF
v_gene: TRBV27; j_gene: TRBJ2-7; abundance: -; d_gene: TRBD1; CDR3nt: TGTGCCAGCAGTCTATCGACAGGGGGCGGGTACGAGCAGTACTTC; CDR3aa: CASSLSTGGGYEQYF
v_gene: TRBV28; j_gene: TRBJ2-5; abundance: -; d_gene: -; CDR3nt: TGTGCCAGCAGTTTTCACGGGTTTGGAGAGACCCAGTACTTC; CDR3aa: CASSFHGFGETQYF
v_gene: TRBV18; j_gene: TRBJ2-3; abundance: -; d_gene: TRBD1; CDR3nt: TGTGCCAGCTCACCGGGACAGGGGAGAGGAGATACGCAGTATTTT; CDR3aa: CASSPGQGRGDTQYF
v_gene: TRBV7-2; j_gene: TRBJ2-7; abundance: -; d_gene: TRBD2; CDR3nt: TGTGCCAGCAGCTCAATGGGGGGAGGGCGGGACGAGCAGTACTTC; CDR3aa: CASSSMGGGRDEQYF
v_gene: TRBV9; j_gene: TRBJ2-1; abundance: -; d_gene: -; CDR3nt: TGTGCCAGCAGCGTGCAGGATCCCAATGAGCAGTTCTTC; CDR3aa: CASSVQDPNEQFF
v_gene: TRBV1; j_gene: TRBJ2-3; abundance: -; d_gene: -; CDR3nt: TGCACCAGCAGCCAAGTTCTTCCCGGACTAGCGGGGGTGTCAGATACGCAGTATTTT; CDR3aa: CTSSQVLPGLAGVSDTQYF
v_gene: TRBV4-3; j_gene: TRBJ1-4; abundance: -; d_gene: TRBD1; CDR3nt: TGCGCCAGCAGCGGACAGGGGCGGGCTAATGAAAAACTGTTTTTT; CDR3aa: CASSGQGRANEKLFF
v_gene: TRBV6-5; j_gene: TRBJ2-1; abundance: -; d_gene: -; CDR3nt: TGTGCCAGCAGTGCTAACAGGCCCTCCTACAATGAGCAGTTCTTC; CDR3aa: CASSANRPSYNEQFF
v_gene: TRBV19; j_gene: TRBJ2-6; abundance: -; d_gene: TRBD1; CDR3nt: TGTGCCAGTAAACGCCAGAACCTCCGGGACAGAGATGACTCTGGGGCCAACGTCCTGACTTTC; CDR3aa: CASKRQNLRDRDDSGANVLTF
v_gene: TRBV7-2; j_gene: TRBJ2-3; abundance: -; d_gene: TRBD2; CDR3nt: TGTGCCAGCAGCTGGACTAGCGAGGAAGATACGCAGTATTTT; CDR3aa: CASSWTSEEDTQYF
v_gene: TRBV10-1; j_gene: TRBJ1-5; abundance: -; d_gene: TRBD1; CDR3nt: TGCGCCAGCAGTGAGTCGCTAGGGGGCTACAATCAGCCCCAGCATTTT; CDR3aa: CASSESLGGYNQPQHF
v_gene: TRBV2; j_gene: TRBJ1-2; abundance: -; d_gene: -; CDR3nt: TGTGCCAGCAGTGAACAGGGGATGGTGTCCTATGGCTACACCTTC; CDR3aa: CASSEQGMVSYGYTF
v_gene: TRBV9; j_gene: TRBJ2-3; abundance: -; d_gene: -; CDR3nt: TGTGCCAGCAGCGTCGACTCCCCGGCCGCAGATACGCAGTATTTT; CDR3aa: CASSVDSPAADTQYF
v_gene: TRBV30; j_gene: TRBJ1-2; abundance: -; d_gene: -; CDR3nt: TGTGCCTGGAACAAAGGGGCAGCCGCTTTTTATGGCTACACCTTC; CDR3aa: CAWNKGAAAFYGYTF
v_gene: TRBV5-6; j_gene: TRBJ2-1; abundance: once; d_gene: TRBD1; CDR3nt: TGTGCCAGCAGCTCCCGGGACAGGGGACCCAATGAGCAGTTCTTC; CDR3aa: CASSSRDRGPNEQFF
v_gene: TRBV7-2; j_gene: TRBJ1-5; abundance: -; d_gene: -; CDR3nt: TGTGCCAGCAGCTTCCCCCCTACCCTGACAGCGAGCAATCAGCCCCAGCATTTT; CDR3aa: CASSFPPTLTASNQPQHF
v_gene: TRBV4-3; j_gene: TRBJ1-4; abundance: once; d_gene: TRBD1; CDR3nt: TGCGCCAGCAGCCGTACCTTAGGGGGCAGTAGCGAAAAACTGTTTTTT; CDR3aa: CASSRTLGGSSEKLFF
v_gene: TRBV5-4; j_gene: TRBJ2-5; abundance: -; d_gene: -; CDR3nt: TGTGCCAGCAGCCGATCCGGGACTCTTAAAGAGACCCAGTACTTC; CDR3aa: CASSRSGTLKETQYF
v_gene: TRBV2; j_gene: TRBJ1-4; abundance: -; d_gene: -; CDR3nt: TGTGCCAGCAGTGAATTCCGGGTTACGGAAAAACTGTTTTTT; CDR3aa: CASSEFRVTEKLFF
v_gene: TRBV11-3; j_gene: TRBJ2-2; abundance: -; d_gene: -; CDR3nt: TGTGCCAGCAGCTTGGGGAGGACGGGGGCCGGGGAGCTGTTTTTT; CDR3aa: CASSLGRTGAGELFF
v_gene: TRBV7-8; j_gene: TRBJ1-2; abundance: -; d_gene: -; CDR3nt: TGTGCCAGCAGCTTAGGAGGGAGAAGGGACTATGGCTACACCTTC; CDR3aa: CASSLGGRRDYGYTF
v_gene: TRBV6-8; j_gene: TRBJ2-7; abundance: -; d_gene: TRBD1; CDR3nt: TGTGCCAGCAGTTACCCCCCGACAGGGGGCGCGTACGAGCAGTACTTC; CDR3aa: CASSYPPTGGAYEQYF
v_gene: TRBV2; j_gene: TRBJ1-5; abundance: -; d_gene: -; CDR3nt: TGTGCCAGCAGTGCCCCGGACAGCGGGGGCAATCAGCCCCAGCATTTT; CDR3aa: CASSAPDSGGNQPQHF
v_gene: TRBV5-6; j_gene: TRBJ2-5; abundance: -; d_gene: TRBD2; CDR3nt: TGTGCCAGCAGCGCAACTAGCGGGGGAAGAGAGACCCAGTACTTC; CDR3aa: CASSATSGGRETQYF
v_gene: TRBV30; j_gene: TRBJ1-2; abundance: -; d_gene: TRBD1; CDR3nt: TGTGCCTGGAGTCCCCAGCCCGGGACAGGGGGCGGCTACACCTTC; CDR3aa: CAWSPQPGTGGGYTF
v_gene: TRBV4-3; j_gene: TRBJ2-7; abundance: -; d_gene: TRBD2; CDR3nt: TGCGCCAGCAGCCCGGGACTAGCGGCCTACCTCGGGCAGTACTTC; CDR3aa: CASSPGLAAYLGQYF
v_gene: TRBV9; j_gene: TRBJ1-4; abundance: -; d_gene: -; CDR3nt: TGTGCCAGCAGCGTACGTGCAACTAATGAAAAACTGTTTTTT; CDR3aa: CASSVRATNEKLFF
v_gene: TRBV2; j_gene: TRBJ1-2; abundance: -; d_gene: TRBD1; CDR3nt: TGTGCCAGCAGCGCACGGACAGGGGGATATGGCTACACCTTC; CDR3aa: CASSARTGGYGYTF
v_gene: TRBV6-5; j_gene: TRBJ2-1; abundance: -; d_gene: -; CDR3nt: TGTGCCAGCAGCACTACTTTACTGGGTAATGAGCAGTTCTTC; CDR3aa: CASSTTLLGNEQFF
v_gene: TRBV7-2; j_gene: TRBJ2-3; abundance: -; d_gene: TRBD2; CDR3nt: TGTGCCAGCAGCCCTCGGACTAGCGGGGGGGGGCGGAGTACGCAGTATTTT; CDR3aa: CASSPRTSGGGRSTQYF
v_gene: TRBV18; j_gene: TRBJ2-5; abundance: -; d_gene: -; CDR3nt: TGTGCCAGCTCACCAGCGGGGGCGAGCGAGACCCAGTACTTC; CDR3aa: CASSPAGASETQYF
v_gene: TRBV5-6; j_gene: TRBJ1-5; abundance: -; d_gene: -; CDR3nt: TGTGCCAGCAGCGCGCGGGACGCCCCTCGAGATCAGCCCCAGCATTTT; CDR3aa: CASSARDAPRDQPQHF
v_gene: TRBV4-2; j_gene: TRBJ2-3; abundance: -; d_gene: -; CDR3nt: TGTGCCAGCAGCCAAGGACTCACGGGGGGCGGCGTCGATACGCAGTATTTT; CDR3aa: CASSQGLTGGGVDTQYF
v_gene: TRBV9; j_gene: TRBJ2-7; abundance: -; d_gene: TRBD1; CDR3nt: TGTGCCAGCAGCGTAGCGGGCGGGACAGGGCCCTACGAGCAGTACTTC; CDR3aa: CASSVAGGTGPYEQYF
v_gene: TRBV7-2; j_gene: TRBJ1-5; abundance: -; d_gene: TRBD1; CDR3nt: TGTGCCAGCAGCTTATGGGACAGGGGAGGTCAGCCCCAGCATTTT; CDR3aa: CASSLWDRGGQPQHF
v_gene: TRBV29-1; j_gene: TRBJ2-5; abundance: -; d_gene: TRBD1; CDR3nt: TGCAGCGTTGCCGAAAGGGACAGGGTGGTGGAGACCCAGTACTTC; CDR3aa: CSVAERDRVVETQYF
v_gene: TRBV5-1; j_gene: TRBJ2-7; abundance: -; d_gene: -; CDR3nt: TGCGCCAGCAGTAAACAACAGGGACCGGAGCAGTACTTC; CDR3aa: CASSKQQGPEQYF
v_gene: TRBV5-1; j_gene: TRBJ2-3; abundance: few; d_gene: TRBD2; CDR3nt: TGCGCCAGCAGCTTGGGACCTAGCGGGGGGGCCGAAGATACGCAGTATTTT; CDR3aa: CASSLGPSGGAEDTQYF
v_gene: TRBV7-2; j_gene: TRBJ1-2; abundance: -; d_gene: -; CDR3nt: TGTGCCAGCAGCCGAAGGCGCGGGAGTGGGGGCTACACCTTC; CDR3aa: CASSRRRGSGGYTF
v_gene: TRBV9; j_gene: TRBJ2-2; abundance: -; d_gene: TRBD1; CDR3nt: TGTGCCAGCAGCGTTTTAGGACAGGCGAACACCGGGGAGCTGTTTTTT; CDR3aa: CASSVLGQANTGELFF